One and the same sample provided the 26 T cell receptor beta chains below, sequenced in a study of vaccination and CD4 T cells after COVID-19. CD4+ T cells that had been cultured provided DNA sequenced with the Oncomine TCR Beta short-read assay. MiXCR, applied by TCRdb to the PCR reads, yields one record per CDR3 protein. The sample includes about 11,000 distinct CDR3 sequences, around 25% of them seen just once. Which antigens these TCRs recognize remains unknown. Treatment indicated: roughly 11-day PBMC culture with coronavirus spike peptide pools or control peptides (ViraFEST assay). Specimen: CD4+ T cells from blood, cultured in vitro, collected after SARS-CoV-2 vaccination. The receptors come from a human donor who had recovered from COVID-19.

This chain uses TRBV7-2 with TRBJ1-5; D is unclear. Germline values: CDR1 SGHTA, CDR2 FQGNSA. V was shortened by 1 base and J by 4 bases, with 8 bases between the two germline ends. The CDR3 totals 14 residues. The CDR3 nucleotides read TGTGCCAGCAGCTTAGGCAGGTTTAATCAGCCCCAGCATTTT. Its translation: CASSLGRFNQPQHF. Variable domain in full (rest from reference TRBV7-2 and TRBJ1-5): GAGVSQSPSNKVTEKGKDVELRCDPISGHTALYWYRQSLGQGLEFLIYFQGNSAPDKSGLPSDRFSAERTGGSVSTLTIQRTQQEDSAVYLCASSLGRFNQPQHFGDGTRLSIL.

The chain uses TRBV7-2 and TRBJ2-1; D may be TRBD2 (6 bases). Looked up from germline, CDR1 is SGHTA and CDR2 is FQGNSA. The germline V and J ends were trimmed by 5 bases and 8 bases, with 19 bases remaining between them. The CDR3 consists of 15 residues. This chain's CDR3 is CASSRSTMRDDEQFF. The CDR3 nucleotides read TGTGCCAGCAGCCGTTCGACCATGCGGGATGATGAGCAGTTCTTC.

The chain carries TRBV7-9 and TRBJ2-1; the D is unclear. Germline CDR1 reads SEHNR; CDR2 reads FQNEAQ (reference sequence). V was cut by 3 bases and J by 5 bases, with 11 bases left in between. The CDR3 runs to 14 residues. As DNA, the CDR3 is TGTGCCAGCAGCTTTCGACAAACGAACAATGAGCAGTTCTTC. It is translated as CASSFRQTNNEQFF.

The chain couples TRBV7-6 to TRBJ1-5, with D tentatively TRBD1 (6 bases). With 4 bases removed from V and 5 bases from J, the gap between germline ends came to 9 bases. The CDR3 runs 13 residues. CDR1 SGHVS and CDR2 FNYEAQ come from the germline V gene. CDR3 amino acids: CASSWGRYQPQHF. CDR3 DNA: TGTGCCAGCAGCTGGGGGCGATATCAGCCCCAGCATTTT. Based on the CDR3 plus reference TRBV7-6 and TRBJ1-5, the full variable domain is GAGVSQSPRYKVTKRGQDVALRCDPISGHVSLYWYRQALGQGPEFLTYFNYEAQQDKSGLPNDRFSAERPEGSISTLTIQRTEQRDSAMYRCASSWGRYQPQHFGDGTRLSIL.

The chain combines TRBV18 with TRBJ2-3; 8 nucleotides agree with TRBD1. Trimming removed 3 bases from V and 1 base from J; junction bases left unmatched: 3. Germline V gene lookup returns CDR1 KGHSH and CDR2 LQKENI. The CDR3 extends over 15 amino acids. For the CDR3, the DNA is TGTGCCAGCTCACCTTCGACAGGGGGCACAGATACGCAGTATTTT. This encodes CASSPSTGGTDTQYF.

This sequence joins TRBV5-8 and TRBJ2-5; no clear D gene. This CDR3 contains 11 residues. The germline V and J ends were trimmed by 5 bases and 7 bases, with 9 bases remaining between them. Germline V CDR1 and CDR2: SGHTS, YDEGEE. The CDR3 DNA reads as TGTGCCAGCAGTATGGCTGGGACCCAGTACTTC. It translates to CASSMAGTQYF.

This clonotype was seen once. CDR3 sequence: CASTSSGNTGELFF. As DNA, the CDR3 is TGTGCCAGCACCTCTAGCGGGAACACCGGGGAGCTGTTTTTT. The chain couples TRBV6-2 or TRBV6-3 to TRBJ2-2, with TRBD2 identical over 7 bases. The CDR3 consists of 14 residues. J was trimmed by 1 base and V by 7 bases; bases with no gene match: 3. CDR1 is MNHEY, CDR2 SVGEGT, per germline.

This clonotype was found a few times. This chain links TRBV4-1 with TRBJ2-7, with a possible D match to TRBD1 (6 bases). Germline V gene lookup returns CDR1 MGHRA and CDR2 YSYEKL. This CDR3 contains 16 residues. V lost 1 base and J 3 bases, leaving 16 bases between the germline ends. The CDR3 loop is CASSQVGRTVNYEQYF. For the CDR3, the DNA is TGCGCCAGCAGCCAAGTAGGACGGACAGTTAACTACGAGCAGTACTTC.

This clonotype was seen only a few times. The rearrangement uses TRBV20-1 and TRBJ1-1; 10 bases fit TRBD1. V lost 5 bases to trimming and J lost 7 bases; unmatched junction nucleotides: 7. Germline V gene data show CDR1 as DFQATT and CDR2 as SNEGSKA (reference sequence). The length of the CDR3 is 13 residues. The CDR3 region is CSAYGQGDGEAFF. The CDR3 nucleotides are TGCAGTGCTTACGGACAGGGGGATGGTGAAGCTTTCTTT.

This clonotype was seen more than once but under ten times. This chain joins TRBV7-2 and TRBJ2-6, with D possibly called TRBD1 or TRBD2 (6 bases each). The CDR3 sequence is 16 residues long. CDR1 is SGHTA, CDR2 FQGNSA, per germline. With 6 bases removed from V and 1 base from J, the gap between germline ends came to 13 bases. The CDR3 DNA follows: TGTGCCAGCAGTCTTAGGAGGGGGTCTGGGGCCAACGTCCTGACTTTC. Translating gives CASSLRRGSGANVLTF.

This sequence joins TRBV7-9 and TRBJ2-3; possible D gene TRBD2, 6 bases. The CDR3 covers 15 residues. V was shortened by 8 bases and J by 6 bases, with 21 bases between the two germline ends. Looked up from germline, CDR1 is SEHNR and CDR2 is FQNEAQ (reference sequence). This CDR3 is CASVTGTSSGDTQYF. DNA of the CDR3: TGTGCCAGCGTCACCGGGACCTCAAGCGGGGATACGCAGTATTTT. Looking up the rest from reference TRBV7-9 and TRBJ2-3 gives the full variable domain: DTGVSQNPRHKITKRGQNVTFRCDPISEHNRLYWYRQTLGQGPEFLTYFQNEAQLEKSRLLSDRFSAERPKGSFSTLEIQRTEQGDSAMYLCASVTGTSSGDTQYFGPGTRLTVL.

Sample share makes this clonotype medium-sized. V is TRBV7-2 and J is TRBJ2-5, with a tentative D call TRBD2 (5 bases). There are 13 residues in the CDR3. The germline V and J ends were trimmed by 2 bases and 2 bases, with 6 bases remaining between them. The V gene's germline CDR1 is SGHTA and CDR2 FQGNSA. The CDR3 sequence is CASSLRRQETQYF. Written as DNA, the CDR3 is TGTGCCAGCAGCTTAAGGAGGCAAGAGACCCAGTACTTC.

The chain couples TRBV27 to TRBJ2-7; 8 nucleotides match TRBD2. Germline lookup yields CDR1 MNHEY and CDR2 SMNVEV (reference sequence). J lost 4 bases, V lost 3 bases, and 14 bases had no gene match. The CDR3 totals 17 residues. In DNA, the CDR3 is TGTGCCAGCAGTTTCCTATCGGGAGGGCCAAATAGGTACGAGCAGTACTTC. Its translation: CASSFLSGGPNRYEQYF.

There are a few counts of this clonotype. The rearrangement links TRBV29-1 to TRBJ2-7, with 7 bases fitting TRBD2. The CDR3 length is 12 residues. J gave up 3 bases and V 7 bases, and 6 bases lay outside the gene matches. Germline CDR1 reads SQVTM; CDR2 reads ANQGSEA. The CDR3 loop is CSAESGGYEQYF. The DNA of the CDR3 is TGCAGCGCTGAGTCGGGGGGCTACGAGCAGTACTTC.

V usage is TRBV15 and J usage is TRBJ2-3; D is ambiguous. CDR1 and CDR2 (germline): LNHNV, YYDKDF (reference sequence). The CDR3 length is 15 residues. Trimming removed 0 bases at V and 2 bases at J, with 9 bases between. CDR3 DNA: TGTGCCACCAGCAGAGATTTTGCCCACACAGATACGCAGTATTTT. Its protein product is CATSRDFAHTDTQYF. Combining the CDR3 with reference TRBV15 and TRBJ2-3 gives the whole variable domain DAMVIQNPRYQVTQFGKPVTLSCSQTLNHNVMYWYQQKSSQAPKLLFHYYDKDFNNEADTPDNFQSRRPNTSFCFLDIRSPGLGDTAMYLCATSRDFAHTDTQYFGPGTRLTVL.

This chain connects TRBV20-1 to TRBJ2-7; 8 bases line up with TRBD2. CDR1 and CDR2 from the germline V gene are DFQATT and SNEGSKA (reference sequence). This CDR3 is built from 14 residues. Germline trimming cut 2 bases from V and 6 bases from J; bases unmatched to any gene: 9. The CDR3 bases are TGCAGTGCTAGACAAGCGGGGGTGGTGGGCGAGCAGTACTTC. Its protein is CSARQAGVVGEQYF.

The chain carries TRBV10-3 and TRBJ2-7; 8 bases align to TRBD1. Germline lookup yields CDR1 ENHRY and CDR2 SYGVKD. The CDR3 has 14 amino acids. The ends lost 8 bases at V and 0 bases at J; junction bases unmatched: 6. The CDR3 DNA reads TGTGCCATCCGGACAGGGTCTACCTCCTACGAGCAGTACTTC. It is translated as CAIRTGSTSYEQYF.

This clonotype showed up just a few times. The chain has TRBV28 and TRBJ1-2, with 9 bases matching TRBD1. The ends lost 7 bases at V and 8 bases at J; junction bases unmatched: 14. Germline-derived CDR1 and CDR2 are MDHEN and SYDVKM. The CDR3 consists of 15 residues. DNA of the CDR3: TGTGCCAGCATCCAATCCGGGACAGGGTCGTTCGGCTACACCTTC. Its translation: CASIQSGTGSFGYTF.

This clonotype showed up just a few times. The CDR3 is CASSSHGTDSYEQYF. CDR3 bases: TGTGCCAGCAGTTCCCACGGGACGGATTCCTACGAGCAGTACTTC. V gene TRBV28 combines with J gene TRBJ2-7; D possibly matches TRBD1 or TRBD2 (5 bases each). V was trimmed by 4 bases and J by 1 base, leaving 14 bases between them. Germline V lookup: CDR1 MDHEN, CDR2 SYDVKM. The CDR3 runs 15 residues. Full variable domain (outside the CDR3, taken from reference TRBV28 and TRBJ2-7): DVKVTQSSRYLVKRTGEKVFLECVQDMDHENMFWYRQDPGLGLRLIYFSYDVKMKEKGDIPEGYSVSREKKERFSLILESASTNQTSMYLCASSSHGTDSYEQYFGPGTRLTVT.

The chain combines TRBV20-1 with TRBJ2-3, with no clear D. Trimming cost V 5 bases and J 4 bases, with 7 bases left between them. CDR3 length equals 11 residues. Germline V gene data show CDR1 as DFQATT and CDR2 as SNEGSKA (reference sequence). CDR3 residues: CSALRADTQYF. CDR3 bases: TGCAGTGCTTTACGTGCAGATACGCAGTATTTT.

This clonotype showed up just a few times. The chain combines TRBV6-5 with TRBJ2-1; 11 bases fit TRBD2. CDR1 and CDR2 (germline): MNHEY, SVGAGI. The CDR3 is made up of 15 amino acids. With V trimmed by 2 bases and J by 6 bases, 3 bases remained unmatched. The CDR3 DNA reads TGTGCCAGCAGTTACGGGACTAGCGGAAGCAATGAGCAGTTCTTC. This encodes CASSYGTSGSNEQFF.

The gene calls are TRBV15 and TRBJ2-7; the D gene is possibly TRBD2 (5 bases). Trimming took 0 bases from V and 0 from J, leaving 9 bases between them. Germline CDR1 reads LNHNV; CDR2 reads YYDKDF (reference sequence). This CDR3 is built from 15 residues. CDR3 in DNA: TGTGCCACCAGCAGAGAGGGAGACCCCTCCTACGAGCAGTACTTC. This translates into CATSREGDPSYEQYF.

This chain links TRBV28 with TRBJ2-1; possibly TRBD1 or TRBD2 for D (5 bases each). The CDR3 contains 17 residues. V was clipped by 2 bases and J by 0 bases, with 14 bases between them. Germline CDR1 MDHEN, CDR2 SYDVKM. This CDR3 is CASSLSRGRSSYNEQFF. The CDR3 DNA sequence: TGTGCCAGCAGTTTAAGCCGGGGCAGAAGCTCCTACAATGAGCAGTTCTTC.

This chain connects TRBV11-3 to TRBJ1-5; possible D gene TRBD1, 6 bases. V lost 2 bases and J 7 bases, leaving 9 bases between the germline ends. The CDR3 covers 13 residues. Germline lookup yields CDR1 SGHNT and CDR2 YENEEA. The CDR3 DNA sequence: TGTGCCAGCAGCTTAAGGCAGGGGCAGCCCCAGCATTTT. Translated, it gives CASSLRQGQPQHF.

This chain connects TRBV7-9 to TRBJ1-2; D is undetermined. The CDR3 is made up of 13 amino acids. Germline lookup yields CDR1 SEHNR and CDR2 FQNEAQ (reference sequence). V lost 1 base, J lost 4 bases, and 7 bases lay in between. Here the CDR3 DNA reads TGTGCCAGCAGCTTAGGAGAAATCTATGGCTACACCTTC. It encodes CASSLGEIYGYTF.

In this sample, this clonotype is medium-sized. The chain's CDR3 is CASTSRGTGLGEQYF. CDR3 sequence (DNA): TGTGCCAGCACCTCGAGAGGGACAGGGCTCGGGGAGCAGTACTTC. The chain employs TRBV7-9 and TRBJ2-7, with 9 bases fitting TRBD1. CDR1 is SEHNR, CDR2 FQNEAQ, per germline (reference sequence). The CDR3 is 15 amino acids. The trim removed 7 bases at V and 7 bases at J, leaving 14 bases unmatched.